This T cell receptor (beta chain) was found in a study of T cell responses to AZD1222 COVID-19 vaccine. For this clone: Its antigen is not known.

The method was immunoSEQ multiplex PCR; TCRdb's version includes in-frame clones alone and lacks a portion of them. The table lists 80,000 or so clones, about 82% of them singletons. The germline gives CDR1 SGHAT, CDR2 FQNNGV. V dropped 6 bases and J dropped 10 bases, with 25 bases sitting between them. The CDR3 runs 16 residues. Study results and limitations: The donor group comprised mostly white British people and more females; the analysis possibly underestimated clonal diversity.

The sample in question was peripheral blood, obtained on day 0 of AZD1222 vaccination. This rearrangement joins TRBV11-2 to TRBJ2-1; D possibly uses TRBD1 or TRBD2 (5 bases each). This TCR was recovered from an adult in good health. The CDR3 reads CASRRSGTPKRPEQFF. Written as DNA, the CDR3 is TGTGCCAGCAGGCGGTCCGGGACGCCTAAGCGACCCGAGCAGTTCTTC.